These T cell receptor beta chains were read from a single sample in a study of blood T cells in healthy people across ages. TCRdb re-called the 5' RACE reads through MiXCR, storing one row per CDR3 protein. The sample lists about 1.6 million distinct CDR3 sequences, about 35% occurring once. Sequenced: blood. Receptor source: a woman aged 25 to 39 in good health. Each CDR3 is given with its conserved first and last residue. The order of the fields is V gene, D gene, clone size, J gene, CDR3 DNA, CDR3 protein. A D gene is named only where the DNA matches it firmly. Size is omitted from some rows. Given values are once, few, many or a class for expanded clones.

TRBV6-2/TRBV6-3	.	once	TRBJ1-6	TGTGCCAGCAGTTACGGTGGGGCGCGGGGTAATTCACCCCTCCACTTT	CASSYGGARGNSPLHF
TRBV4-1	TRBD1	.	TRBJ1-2	TGCGCCAGCAGCCAACCCGACAGGGGTTACGGTGGCTACACCTTC	CASSQPDRGYGGYTF
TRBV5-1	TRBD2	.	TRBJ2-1	TGCGCCAGCAGCACGCAGGGACTAGCGGGGGCAAATGAGCAGTTCTTC	CASSTQGLAGANEQFF
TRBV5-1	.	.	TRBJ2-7	TGCGCCAGCAGCTTGACAGGGTGGGGCCGCTCCTACGAGCAGTACTTC	CASSLTGWGRSYEQYF
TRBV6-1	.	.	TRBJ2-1	TGTGCCAGCAGTGACCCAACGGACAAACAGTTCTTC	CASSDPTDKQFF
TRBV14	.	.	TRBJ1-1	TGTGCCAGCAGCCGATTAGGGACTGAAGCTTTCTTT	CASSRLGTEAFF
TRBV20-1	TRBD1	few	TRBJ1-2	TGCAGTGCTAGAGACGGGACAGGCGAAGCTAACTATGGCTACACCTTC	CSARDGTGEANYGYTF
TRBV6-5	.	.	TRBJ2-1	TGTGCCAGCAGTCCGCCGGGACCCTTTTCGGGTGAGCAGTTCTTC	CASSPPGPFSGEQFF
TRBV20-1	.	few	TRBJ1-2	TGCAGTGCTAGTAAACCGCAGATCTCTGGTGGCTACACCTTC	CSASKPQISGGYTF
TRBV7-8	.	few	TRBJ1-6	TGTGCCAGCTCAAGCTACAACAGGGTAGAGGGTTCACCCCTCCACTTT	CASSSYNRVEGSPLHF
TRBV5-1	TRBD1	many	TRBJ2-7	TGCGCCAGCAGCCTCTCAGCCGCGGGACAGGGGGCCTACGAGCAGTACTTC	CASSLSAAGQGAYEQYF
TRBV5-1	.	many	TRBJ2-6	TGTGCCAGCAGCTCTGTCCCCTCTGGGGCCAACGTCCTGACTTTC	CASSSVPSGANVLTF
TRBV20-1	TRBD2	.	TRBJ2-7	TGCAGTGCCACGGGACTAGCGGGGGCCTACTCCTACGAGCAGTACTTC	CSATGLAGAYSYEQYF
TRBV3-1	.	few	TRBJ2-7	TGTGCCAGCAGCCAAGAGTTGTGGAGTAGGTACGAGCAGTACTTC	CASSQELWSRYEQYF
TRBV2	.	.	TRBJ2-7	TGTGCCAGCAGTACCCGATTCTACGAGCAGTACTTC	CASSTRFYEQYF
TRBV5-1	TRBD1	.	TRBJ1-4	TGCGCCGGCAGCCCCCTAGGGGGCACTAATGAAAAACTGTTTTTT	CAGSPLGGTNEKLFF
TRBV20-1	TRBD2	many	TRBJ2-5	TGCAGTGCTGCAACTAGCGGGGGAGGAGAGACCCAGTACTTC	CSAATSGGGETQYF
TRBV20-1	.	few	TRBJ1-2	TGCAGTGCTAGAAATCCGGGGGGAGACTATGGCTACACCTTC	CSARNPGGDYGYTF
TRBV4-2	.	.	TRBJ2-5	TGTGCCAGCAGCCAAGACGAACTCGCGGGGGCTTGGGGAGAGACCCAGTACTTC	CASSQDELAGAWGETQYF
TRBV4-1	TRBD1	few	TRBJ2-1	TGCGCCAGCAGCCAAGATCGGGCAGGGGGTGGTGAGCAGTTCTTC	CASSQDRAGGGEQFF
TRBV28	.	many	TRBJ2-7	TGTGCCAGCACTGGCGCGCTGTTGAGCTCCTACGAGCAGTACTTC	CASTGALLSSYEQYF
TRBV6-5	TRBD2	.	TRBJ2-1	TGTGCCAGCAGTTACTCAGCGGGAGAAACCCACAATGAGCAGTTCTTC	CASSYSAGETHNEQFF
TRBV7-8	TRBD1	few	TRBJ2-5	TGTGCCAGCAGGCTGCGACAGGGGCAAGAGACCCAGTACTTC	CASRLRQGQETQYF
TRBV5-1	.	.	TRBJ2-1	TGCGCCAGGTCACGGGACTGCGGCTACAATGAGCAGTTCTTC	CARSRDCGYNEQFF
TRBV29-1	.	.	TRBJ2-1	TGCAGCGTTAAAGGGCGAGCGGGCCCCTACAATGAGCAGTTCTTC	CSVKGRAGPYNEQFF
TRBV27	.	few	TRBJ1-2	TGTGCCAGCAGTCCCTCTCACTACTATGGCTACACCTTC	CASSPSHYYGYTF
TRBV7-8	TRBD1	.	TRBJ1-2	TGTGCCAGCAGCTCAGGGGGCGGGCCGGGGACTAACTATGGCTACACCTTC	CASSSGGGPGTNYGYTF
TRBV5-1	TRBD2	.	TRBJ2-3	TGCGCCAGCTTCCAACTAGCGGGAGCAGATACGCAGTATTTT	CASFQLAGADTQYF
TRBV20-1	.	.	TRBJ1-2	TGCAGTGCTAGAGATCTAGATCGGGGCTATGGCTACACCTTC	CSARDLDRGYGYTF
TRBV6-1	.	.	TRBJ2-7	TGTGCCAGCAGTGGGTCCTGGGGCGAGCTAATCCTCTACGAGCAGTACTTC	CASSGSWGELILYEQYF
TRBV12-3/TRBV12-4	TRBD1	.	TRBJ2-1	TGTGCCAGCAGTTTAAGGACAGGGGGCCCCCATGCGGGAGTAGATTTTAGGAGAAATGAGCAGTTCTTC	CASSLRTGGPHAGVDFRRNEQFF
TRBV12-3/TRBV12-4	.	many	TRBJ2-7	TGTGCCAGCAGCGGCGCGGGACCCTCCGAGCAGTACTTC	CASSGAGPSEQYF
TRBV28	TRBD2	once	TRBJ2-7	TGTGCCAGCAGTTTAATGGGGAGCGGGAGTTGGGACGAGCAGTACTTC	CASSLMGSGSWDEQYF
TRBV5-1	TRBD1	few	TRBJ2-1	TGCGCCAGCAGCTTAGGAGTCCAGGGGGCTGATGAGCAGTTCTTC	CASSLGVQGADEQFF
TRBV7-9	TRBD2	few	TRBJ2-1	TGTGCCAGCAGCTTCTTGCGGGAGAACAATGAGCAGTTCTTC	CASSFLRENNEQFF
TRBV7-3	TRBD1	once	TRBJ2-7	TGTGCCAGCAGCGTCCCCGCCCCACAGGGGGCCACCACCTACGAGCAGTACTTC	CASSVPAPQGATTYEQYF
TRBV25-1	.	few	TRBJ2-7	TGTGCCAGCAGTGAATCGCGGGCGTCATTCCACGAGCAGTACTTC	CASSESRASFHEQYF
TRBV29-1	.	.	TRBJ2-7	TGCAGCGCTGTATCCCACGAGCAGTACTTC	CSAVSHEQYF
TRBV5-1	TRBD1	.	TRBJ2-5	TGCGCCAGCAGATCCGGGACAGGGGGCTTTGAGACCCAGTACTTC	CASRSGTGGFETQYF
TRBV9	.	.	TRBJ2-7	TGTGCCAGCAGCCCCCTGACGAGCTCCTACGAGCAGTACTTC	CASSPLTSSYEQYF
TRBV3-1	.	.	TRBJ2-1	TGTGCCAGCAGCCGGACCCCTAGCGCGTCCTCCTACAGTGAGCAGTTCTTC	CASSRTPSASSYSEQFF
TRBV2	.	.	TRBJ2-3	TGTGCCAGCAGTGAACAGGTAGTGGGGGAAGATACGCAGTATTTT	CASSEQVVGEDTQYF
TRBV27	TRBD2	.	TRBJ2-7	TGTGCCAGGAAGTTAGCGGGCCCCTACGAGCAGTACTTC	CARKLAGPYEQYF
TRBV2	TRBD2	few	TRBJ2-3	TGTGCCAGCAGGTCTGGCGGGGGAATGACAGATACGCAGTATTTT	CASRSGGGMTDTQYF
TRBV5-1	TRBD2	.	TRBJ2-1	TGCGCCAGCAGCTTGGCACTCATAGCGGGGGGTTACAATGAGCAGTTCTTC	CASSLALIAGGYNEQFF